The clone carrying this TCR beta chain came up many times. What it binds is not known. This sample was included in a study of T-cell reconstitution after alpha-beta-depleted transplantation in children. The TCRbeta library was prepared with unique molecular identifiers. Via MiXCR, TCRdb re-called the PCR reads, giving one row per CDR3 protein. The sample carries almost 500,000 distinct CDR3 sequences, approximately 10% recorded once. Germline V gives CDR1 SGHDT, CDR2 YYEEEE. The CDR3 has 13 residues. V was clipped by 0 bases and J by 6 bases, with 10 bases between them. Study-level findings and limits: T-cell numbers and diversity one year post-transplant derived largely from freshly generated T cells. There were some patients whose high TCRbeta diversity at day 60 came from surviving recipient T cells and thymic progenitors. Approximately two months post-transplant, alpha-beta T cells reportedly originated from several hundred expanded graft clones.

The sequence came from a child aged 2-15 years with inherited bone marrow failure, due to receive a stem cell transplant. The V call is TRBV5-6, the J call TRBJ2-7; D unresolved. Sequencing was performed on PBMCs, taken before TCRalphabeta/CD19-depleted stem cell transplant. CDR3 residues: CASSLDWLSEQYF. CDR3 DNA: TGTGCCAGCAGCTTGGATTGGCTCTCCGAGCAGTACTTC.